This is a list of T cell receptor beta chains from one sample in a study of identical twins. MiXCR, run by TCRdb on the 5' RACE reads, gives a single entry per CDR3 protein. This sample has about 290,000 distinct CDR3 sequences; 8.5% to 9.5% occur once, and the top ten carry 5.5% to 9%. These data were likewise used in another study, on yellow fever vaccine responses in identical twins.

The sequenced sample was CD8+ T cells sorted from blood. The origin of the receptors is a young woman in good health. Each CDR3 is given without its conserved first and last residue. Fields, in order: V gene, J gene, CDR3 protein.

TRBV29-1,TRBJ2-3,SVDLRGVADTQY
TRBV13,TRBJ2-5,ASSLSRTGVQETQY
TRBV13,TRBJ2-7,ASSDRPTYEQY
TRBV5-6,TRBJ1-1,ASSLGTGGFTEAF
TRBV20-1,TRBJ2-2,SAKHLGQGLNTGELF
TRBV27,TRBJ2-2,ASSLRTGGAGGELF
TRBV7-2,TRBJ1-5,ASSLVHLSNQPQH
TRBV12-3/TRBV12-4,TRBJ2-5,ASSPFPTGQETQY
TRBV7-9,TRBJ2-4,ASSPAGPKNIQY
TRBV3-1,TRBJ2-5,ASSQGTGGLETQY
TRBV12-3/TRBV12-4,TRBJ1-5,ASITGDLNQPQH
TRBV19,TRBJ2-1,ASSIPNGDEQF
TRBV7-9,TRBJ2-3,ASSPSLTRSGTDTQY
TRBV6-2/TRBV6-3,TRBJ2-1,ASSYPDRGGGLVSYNEQF
TRBV27,TRBJ2-7,ASRTGTRNYEQY
TRBV7-2,TRBJ2-7,ASSVGLAGLYEQY
TRBV12-3/TRBV12-4,TRBJ2-3,ASNSWRGDTDTQY